What follows are 28 T cell receptor beta chains derived from one specimen sequenced in a study of cytomegalovirus exposure and HLA in healthy donors. TCRdb's copy holds only in-frame clones and misses some; the assay was immunoSEQ multiplex PCR. This sample yields around 190,000 clones, of which approximately 86% are seen a single time; 6% to 8% belongs to the top ten. Material for sequencing was PBMCs. The receptors stem from a man younger than 45 in good health and CMV-seropositive.

The chain is built from TRBV29-1 and TRBJ2-3; 7 nucleotides agree with TRBD2. V trimming: 6 bases; J trimming: 0 bases; junction bases outside the gene matches: 9. The germline V gene has CDR1 SQVTM and CDR2 ANQGSEA. The CDR3 extends over 15 amino acids. The CDR3 here is CSVRTRIVSTDTQYF. The CDR3 bases are TGCAGCGTCCGGACTAGAATAGTGAGCACAGATACGCAGTATTTT.

This rearrangement joins TRBV28 to TRBJ2-7; possibly TRBD1 for D (6 bases). V gave up 4 bases and J gave up 3 bases, with 16 bases separating them. CDR1 is MDHEN and CDR2 is SYDVKM in the germline V gene. The CDR3 totals 15 residues. CDR3 sequence reads: CASSSPSTGDYEQYF. Here the CDR3 DNA reads TGTGCCAGCAGTTCTCCCTCGACAGGAGACTACGAGCAGTACTTC.

A remark on this clone: One end of the junction does not line up with germline, which may come from a read error. The chain recombines TRBV27 with TRBJ1-2; no firm D call. Germline V gives CDR1 MNHEY, CDR2 SMNVEV (reference sequence). This CDR3 spans 13 amino acids. CDR3 region: CASSLEGLYDYTF. The CDR3, as DNA: TGTGCCAGCAGTTTAGAGGGATTGTATGACTACACCTTC.

The chain links TRBV29-1 to TRBJ2-7; 12 positions agree with TRBD2. CDR1 and CDR2 from the germline V gene are SQVTM and ANQGSEA. There are 15 residues in the CDR3. V shed 2 bases, J shed 5 bases, and the junction held 7 bases outside the gene matches. DNA of the CDR3: TGCAGCGTTGAACTAGCGGGGGGGCCTTCGAACGAGCAGTACTTC. This encodes CSVELAGGPSNEQYF.

The chain employs TRBV29-1 and TRBJ1-2, with 7 bases identical to TRBD1. The CDR3 loop spans 14 amino acids. With 4 bases clipped from V and 1 base from J, the junction kept 6 bases outside the gene matches. Germline CDR1 is SQVTM and CDR2 is ANQGSEA. CDR3 residues: CSVVGQGGNYGYTF. CDR3 bases: TGCAGCGTTGTTGGTCAGGGGGGTAACTATGGCTACACCTTC. Using reference TRBV29-1 and TRBJ1-2 for the parts outside the CDR3, the full variable domain is SAVISQKPSRDICQRGTSLTIQCQVDSQVTMMFWYRQQPGQSLTLIATANQGSEATYESGFVIDKFPISRPNLTFSTLTVSNMSPEDSSIYLCSVVGQGGNYGYTFGSGTRLTVV.

The genes are TRBV15 and TRBJ1-4, with D unclear. The CDR3 has 15 residues. V was cut by 4 bases and J by 7 bases, with 16 bases left in between. Germline lookup yields CDR1 LNHNV and CDR2 YYDKDF (reference sequence). CDR3 in DNA: TGTGCCACCAGCAAGAACAGCGCTTTAGGTGAAAAACTGTTTTTT. This encodes CATSKNSALGEKLFF.

The chain joins TRBV2 to TRBJ1-1; D uncertain. CDR1 is SNHLY, CDR2 FYNNEI, per germline. This CDR3 is built from 11 residues. The V and J ends lost 6 bases and 6 bases respectively, with 8 bases between them. CDR3: CASSSEPEAFF. CDR3 nucleotides: TGTGCCAGCAGCTCGGAACCTGAAGCTTTCTTT.

This clone appeared a single time. This chain connects TRBV19 to TRBJ1-1, with no clear D. The V end was cut by 9 bases, the J end by 6 bases, with 14 bases between. Germline values: CDR1 LNHDA, CDR2 SQIVND (reference sequence). This CDR3 spans 12 amino acids. The CDR3 bases are TGTGCCAGCCTAGGGTCGGTGTCTGAAGCTTTCTTT. Translated, it gives CASLGSVSEAFF.

V and J are TRBV11-3 and TRBJ2-3; 8 positions match TRBD1. The CDR3 contains 15 residues. The germline V gene encodes CDR1 SGHNT and CDR2 YENEEA. V lost 7 bases, J lost 1 base, and 7 bases stayed unmatched. CDR3 nucleotide sequence: TGTGCCAGCAACCCGGGGACAGGACGCACAGATACGCAGTATTTT. Translation gives CASNPGTGRTDTQYF.

This clone has only one observation. The chain combines TRBV2 with TRBJ1-5; D is ambiguous. The CDR3 runs 15 residues. CDR1 is SNHLY and CDR2 is FYNNEI in the germline V gene. Between the trimmed V and J ends, which lost 1 base and 4 bases, there was a span of 11 bases. The CDR3 region has the DNA TGTGCCAGCAGTGAAGTATGGGAGAATAATCAGCCCCAGCATTTT. It yields the protein CASSEVWENNQPQHF.

The genes are TRBV10-3 and TRBJ2-1; no clear D. The CDR3 spans 13 residues. Trimming pared 7 bases from V and 0 bases from J, leaving 7 bases between. In germline, CDR1 is ENHRY, CDR2 SYGVKD. CDR3 bases: TGTGCCATCACCAATAGCTCCTACAATGAGCAGTTCTTC. Translated, it gives CAITNSSYNEQFF.

This clone was seen a single time. The chain has TRBV10-3 and TRBJ2-4; weak D call: TRBD2 (6 bases). The CDR3 totals 15 residues. With 0 bases removed from V and 3 bases from J, the gap between germline ends came to 9 bases. The germline gives CDR1 ENHRY, CDR2 SYGVKD. The CDR3 bases are TGTGCCATCAGTGAGTCAGGTAGCGGCAAAAACATTCAGTACTTC. This gives the protein CAISESGSGKNIQYF.

The rearrangement links TRBV7-9 to TRBJ2-5, with D maybe TRBD1 (6 bases). The CDR3 is made up of 16 amino acids. Germline V lookup: CDR1 SEHNR, CDR2 FQNEAQ (reference sequence). V was trimmed by 1 base and J by 0 bases, leaving 12 bases between them. CDR3 in amino acids: CASSLGAGTNQETQYF. The CDR3 nucleotides read TGTGCCAGCAGCTTAGGGGCCGGGACAAACCAAGAGACCCAGTACTTC.

The V call is TRBV18, the J call TRBJ2-7; D gene ambiguous. The CDR3 has 13 residues. Germline V gives CDR1 KGHSH, CDR2 LQKENI. Trimming removed 3 bases at V and 7 bases at J, with 13 bases between. The CDR3 nucleotides read TGTGCCAGCTCACCCCCCGAGTACGGGGAGCAGTACTTC. It is translated as CASSPPEYGEQYF.

The rearrangement links TRBV7-3 to TRBJ2-2, with D uncertain. The CDR3 totals 12 residues. Germline CDR1 SGHTA, CDR2 FQGTGA. V was pared by 4 bases and J by 6 bases, with 6 bases between. Here the CDR3 DNA reads TGTGCCAGCAGCTCTCGAGCCGGGGAGCTGTTTTTT. Residues: CASSSRAGELFF.

This sequence joins TRBV27 and TRBJ2-7; D unresolved. Trimming stripped 7 bases from V and 3 bases from J, with 10 bases between. This CDR3 contains 12 residues. Germline V CDR1 and CDR2: MNHEY, SMNVEV (reference sequence). The DNA of the CDR3 is TGTGCCAGCACAGGCCCCAACTACGAGCAGTACTTC. Residues: CASTGPNYEQYF.

The chain recombines TRBV11-2 with TRBJ1-2, with 7 bases matching TRBD1. CDR1 and CDR2 from the germline V gene are SGHAT and FQNNGV. The V segment lost 5 bases and the J segment 1 base; nucleotides outside the gene matches: 13. This CDR3 region has 17 residues. CDR3: CASSRLSDRRLNYGYTF. For the CDR3, the DNA is TGTGCCAGCAGCCGACTCTCGGACAGGCGACTTAACTATGGCTACACCTTC.

The CDR3 region is CAILTPMGSNYGYTF. DNA of the CDR3: TGTGCCATCCTGACCCCTATGGGGTCTAACTATGGCTACACCTTC. The rearrangement uses TRBV28 and TRBJ1-2; the D is unclear. There are 15 residues in the CDR3. Trimming left V 10 bases short and J 0 bases short, with 18 bases between. Germline V gene sequence: CDR1 MDHEN, CDR2 SYDVKM.

This clone occurred once. The rearrangement links TRBV10-3 to TRBJ1-5; possible D gene TRBD1, 5 bases. The V gene's germline CDR1 is ENHRY and CDR2 SYGVKD. This CDR3 is 14 amino acids long. Trimming removed 4 bases from V and 7 bases from J, with 14 bases in between. The DNA of the CDR3 is TGTGCCATCAGTGGGGAGGGGAGGGTCCAGCCCCAGCATTTT. Its translation: CAISGEGRVQPQHF.

This chain uses TRBV30 with TRBJ1-1; D is ambiguous. Trimming took 3 bases from V and 1 from J, leaving 6 bases between them. CDR1 is GTSNPN, CDR2 SVGIG, per germline (reference sequence). The CDR3 is 12 amino acids. The CDR3 sequence is CAWRLENTEAFF. The CDR3 bases are TGTGCCTGGAGATTGGAGAACACTGAAGCTTTCTTT. Filled out from reference TRBV30 and TRBJ1-1, the complete variable domain reads SQTIHQWPATLVQPVGSPLSLECTVEGTSNPNLYWYRQAAGRGLQLLFYSVGIGQISSEVPQNLSASRPQDRQFILSSKKLLLSDSGFYLCAWRLENTEAFFGQGTRLTVV.

The J gene is TRBJ2-3, the V gene TRBV19; a possible D gene is TRBD1 (7 bases). Germline V gives CDR1 LNHDA, CDR2 SQIVND (reference sequence). This CDR3 comprises 16 residues. V lost 3 bases and J 5 bases, leaving 18 bases between the germline ends. In DNA form, the CDR3 reads TGTGCCAGTAGTATCTTTAGAGGAGGGGGCCAAGATACGCAGTATTTT. It translates to CASSIFRGGGQDTQYF. The full variable domain, its missing parts supplied by reference TRBV19 and TRBJ2-3, is DGGITQSPKYLFRKEGQNVTLSCEQNLNHDAMYWYRQDPGQGLRLIYYSQIVNDFQKGDIAEGYSVSREKKESFPLTVTSAQKNPTAFYLCASSIFRGGGQDTQYFGPGTRLTVL.

This clone was counted a single time. V gene TRBV6-5 combines with J gene TRBJ1-1; 9 nucleotides align to TRBD1. V lost 6 bases, J lost 4 bases, and 9 bases stayed unmatched. The CDR3 extends over 15 amino acids. Germline CDR1 MNHEY, CDR2 SVGAGI. The CDR3 loop reads CASRGQQGAGTEAFF. In DNA form, the CDR3 reads TGTGCCAGCAGGGGCCAACAGGGGGCAGGCACTGAAGCTTTCTTT.

The genes are TRBV2 and TRBJ2-7; TRBD1 matches 9 bases. Germline CDR1 reads SNHLY; CDR2 reads FYNNEI. Trimming cost V 6 bases and J 5 bases; bases outside gene matches: 11. The CDR3 has 15 residues. CDR3 amino acids: CASRGDRARPNEQYF. Written as DNA, the CDR3 is TGTGCCAGCAGGGGGGACAGGGCGCGCCCAAACGAGCAGTACTTC.

The chain is built from TRBV11-1 and TRBJ2-1; D tentatively fits TRBD1 or TRBD2 (6 bases each). CDR3 size: 15 residues. CDR1 SGHAT and CDR2 FQDESV come from the germline V gene (reference sequence). The ends were cut back, 1 base at V and 5 bases at J, with 12 bases in the middle. The CDR3 DNA sequence: TGTGCCAGCAGCTTAGTCCGGGGGCGGAACAATGAGCAGTTCTTC. It specifies CASSLVRGRNNEQFF.

This chain uses TRBV15 with TRBJ1-2, with no clear D. Trimming stripped 1 base from V and 3 bases from J, with 12 bases between. The CDR3 has 15 amino acids. Germline-derived CDR1 and CDR2 are LNHNV and YYDKDF (reference sequence). As DNA, the CDR3 is TGTGCCACCAGCAGAGGATGGACCGAGGACTATGGCTACACCTTC. Translating it yields CATSRGWTEDYGYTF.

The chain uses TRBV5-8 and TRBJ1-5; possible D gene TRBD1, 5 bases. V was clipped by 6 bases and J by 5 bases, with 15 bases between them. This CDR3 comprises 14 residues. Germline V CDR1 and CDR2: SGHTS, YDEGEE. The CDR3 loop is CASMSPRVDQPQHF. The CDR3 DNA sequence: TGTGCCAGCATGAGTCCCAGGGTCGATCAGCCCCAGCATTTT.

This chain links TRBV7-3 with TRBJ2-7; 7 bases fit TRBD1. Germline V gene sequence: CDR1 SGHTA, CDR2 FQGTGA. The CDR3 consists of 14 residues. The V and J ends lost 3 bases and 4 bases, in that order; junction bases with no gene match: 6. Here the CDR3 DNA reads TGTGCCAGCAGCTTCTCAGGGGGACCTTACGAGCAGTACTTC. It translates to CASSFSGGPYEQYF.

This chain uses TRBV21-1 with TRBJ2-7. TRBV21-1 is marked as a pseudogene. The length of the CDR3 is 13 residues. CDR3 coding DNA: TGTGCCAGCAGAGTTGGGGGCTCCTACGAGCAGTACTTC. Translating it yields CASRVGGSYEQYF.